This is a list of T cell receptor beta chains from one sample in a study of blood T cell repertoires in COVID-19. Assay used: immunoSEQ multiplex PCR; TCRdb lists only in-frame clones, some missing. The data show around 63,000 clones, around 86% seen once. Input material: peripheral blood. The receptor set was obtained from a woman of 80 years or more with active or convalescent COVID-19. The CDR3 runs from the conserved cysteine through the conserved F or W. D genes are given only for firm matches. Expanded clones get a size class; other rows say once, few or many, or leave the size out.

V gene	D gene	J gene	clone size	CDR3 DNA	CDR3 protein
TRBV29-1	TRBD1	TRBJ2-3	once	TGCAGCGCTCAGGGGGACAGCACAGATACGCAGTATTTT	CSAQGDSTDTQYF
TRBV28	TRBD1	TRBJ1-1	NA	TGTGCCAGCAGTCCCCTGTCACAGGGGGCGCGGGCTTTCTTT	CASSPLSQGARAFF
TRBV19	NA	TRBJ2-7	NA	TGTGCCAGTAGTATACGAGCGGAGGGCTACGAGCAGTACTTC	CASSIRAEGYEQYF
TRBV7-2	NA	TRBJ1-3	NA	TGTGCCAGCAGCCTAACCAGGGACATCCTGAGAGCGGGAAACACCATATATTTT	CASSLTRDILRAGNTIYF
TRBV7-8	TRBD1	TRBJ2-7	NA	TGTGCCAGCAGCTTAGCGGTGGGACAGGGCTACGAGCAGTACTTC	CASSLAVGQGYEQYF
TRBV7-3	NA	TRBJ2-7	NA	TGTGCCAGCAGCTTAAGGAGGAGACGAAGGGCCTACGAGCAGTACTTC	CASSLRRRRRAYEQYF
TRBV24-1	NA	TRBJ2-3	NA	TGTGCCACCAGTGATTTGCAGGGGGGACCGTTTGGTGGCACAGATACGCAGTATTTT	CATSDLQGGPFGGTDTQYF
TRBV5-1	NA	TRBJ2-2	NA	TGCGCCAGCAGCTTGGAAACAGCAACCGGGGAGCTGTTTTTT	CASSLETATGELFF
TRBV7-2	NA	TRBJ2-1	few	TGTGCCAGCAGCTTAGTCCCCGCCGAGGGTCTCTTC	CASSLVPAEGLF
TRBV27	NA	TRBJ2-2	NA	TGTGCCAGCAGTTTAAGGTCAAACCCGGGCGGGGAGCTGTTTTTT	CASSLRSNPGGELFF
TRBV6-6	NA	TRBJ2-7	few	TGTGCCAGCAGTCTAGAATACGAGCAGTACTTC	CASSLEYEQYF
TRBV27	NA	TRBJ1-2	NA	TGTGCCGGTCAGGGATACTATGGCTACACCTTC	CAGQGYYGYTF
TRBV2	NA	TRBJ2-2	NA	TGTGCCTCCACTGGCCTGGCAGGCTCGAACACCGGGGAGCTGTTTTTT	CASTGLAGSNTGELFF
TRBV4-1	NA	TRBJ1-2	NA	TGCGCCAGCAGCCAAGGGGGGCGGGAGGGCTACACCTTC	CASSQGGREGYTF
TRBV7-2	NA	TRBJ1-1	NA	TGTGCCAGCAGCTTACGGGGAGAAGCTTTCTTT	CASSLRGEAFF
TRBV7-2	NA	TRBJ2-2	once	TGTGCCAGCAGCTTTCAGGGGACGGGGGAGCTGTTTTTT	CASSFQGTGELFF
TRBV19	TRBD1	TRBJ2-7	NA	TGTGCCAGTAGTAGGGGACAGGGTAGGGGCTACGAGCAGTACTTC	CASSRGQGRGYEQYF
TRBV6-2/TRBV6-3	NA	TRBJ2-2	NA	TGTGCCAGCAGTTATGGTTCGAGAACCGGGGAGCTGTTTTTT	CASSYGSRTGELFF
TRBV15	TRBD1	TRBJ1-5	NA	TGTGCCACCAGCGACAGGGAATGGCAGCCCCAGCATTTT	CATSDREWQPQHF
TRBV28	TRBD2	TRBJ2-1	NA	TGTGCCAGCAGTCTGCCTAGCGGGGGAGAGCTAAGCTCCTACAATGAGCAGTTCTTC	CASSLPSGGELSSYNEQFF
TRBV10-3	NA	TRBJ2-6	NA	TGTGCCATCACCTCGTTGTTCGACAGCTCTGGGGCCAACGTCCTGACTTTC	CAITSLFDSSGANVLTF
TRBV14	TRBD2	TRBJ2-3	NA	TGTGCCAGCAGCGAAACAGCGGGGGGGCCAGATACGCAGTATTTT	CASSETAGGPDTQYF
TRBV11-2	NA	TRBJ1-5	NA	TGTGCCAGCAGCTTAATGGAGGAGTCCCAGCATTTT	CASSLMEESQHF
TRBV2	TRBD1	TRBJ1-1	NA	TGTGCCAGCAGTTTTACAGGGGAAGGGAACACTGAAGCTTTCTTT	CASSFTGEGNTEAFF
TRBV29-1	TRBD1	TRBJ1-2	NA	TGCAGCGTTCGGCCCAGGGACAGGGAGATCTATGGCTACACCTTC	CSVRPRDREIYGYTF
TRBV5-6	TRBD1	TRBJ1-1	NA	TGTGCCAGCAGCTTGTGGACAGGGGGCGCCTGGACTGAAGCTTTCTTT	CASSLWTGGAWTEAFF
TRBV5-1	TRBD2	TRBJ2-3	NA	TGCGCCAGCAGCTCCGGACTAGCGGGGGGTTTCACAGATACGCAGTATTTT	CASSSGLAGGFTDTQYF
TRBV18	NA	TRBJ1-2	NA	TGTGCCAGCTCACCAATCCAAGGGGACTATGGCTACACCTTC	CASSPIQGDYGYTF
TRBV7-9	TRBD1	TRBJ2-7	NA	TGTGCCAGCAGCACGGGACAGGGGGCCCACGAGCAGTACTTC	CASSTGQGAHEQYF
TRBV7-2	TRBD1	TRBJ2-7	NA	TGTGCCAGCAGCGGGGGACAGGGGTACAACGAGCAGTACTTC	CASSGGQGYNEQYF
TRBV5-4	TRBD1	TRBJ1-1	NA	TGTGCCAGCAGCTTAGCGGCAGGGGGCTATACTGAAGCTTTCTTT	CASSLAAGGYTEAFF
TRBV6-2/TRBV6-3	TRBD2	TRBJ2-1	NA	TGTGCCAGCAGTCCATTAGCGGGGGTAACCTACAATGAGCAGTTCTTC	CASSPLAGVTYNEQFF
TRBV28	NA	TRBJ1-1	NA	TGTGCCAGCACCCCTTACGCCGACAGGTTGAACACTGAAGCTTTCTTT	CASTPYADRLNTEAFF
TRBV12-3/TRBV12-4	NA	TRBJ2-1	NA	TGTGCCAGCAGCCCGGGGGGCTCGCAGTTCTTC	CASSPGGSQFF
TRBV29-1	NA	TRBJ1-1	NA	TGCAGCGTGACCGACGGGACTGAAGCTTTCTTT	CSVTDGTEAFF
TRBV9	TRBD1	TRBJ1-6	NA	TGTGCCAGCAGCGAGAGAGGGGACAGTGGGCATTCACCCCTCCACTTT	CASSERGDSGHSPLHF
TRBV21-1	NA	TRBJ2-7	NA	TGTGCCAGCAGCAAAGGTGGACAGGGGGTTAGGACCTACGAGCAGTACTTC	CASSKGGQGVRTYEQYF
TRBV6-2/TRBV6-3	NA	TRBJ1-1	NA	TGTGCCAGCAGTCTGGCCACCATGAACACTGAAGCTTTCTTT	CASSLATMNTEAFF
TRBV5-4	NA	TRBJ1-6	few	TGTGCCAGCAGCTTGGAAGTTGGCAATTCACCCCTCCACTTT	CASSLEVGNSPLHF
TRBV28	NA	TRBJ1-2	NA	TGTGCCAGCAGTTTACAGGGGAACTATGGCTACACCTTC	CASSLQGNYGYTF
TRBV6-5	NA	TRBJ2-7	NA	TGTGCCAGCAGTTACGGGACTTCAGGAGGCTACGAGCAGTACTTC	CASSYGTSGGYEQYF
TRBV24-1	NA	TRBJ2-3	NA	TGTGCCACCAGTGATCGTAGCACAGATACGCAGTATTTT	CATSDRSTDTQYF
TRBV5-1	TRBD2	TRBJ2-2	few	TGCGCCAGCAGCTTTGCAGCGGGGGGCCTCCAGGGGGAGCTGTTTTTT	CASSFAAGGLQGELFF
TRBV28	NA	TRBJ1-2	NA	TGTGCCAGCAGTTTTCAACAGACCTATGGCTACACCTTC	CASSFQQTYGYTF
TRBV18	NA	TRBJ1-6	NA	TGTGCCAGCTCAATTGCAGGAGGCGCAGGTTCACCCCTCCACTTT	CASSIAGGAGSPLHF
TRBV5-4	NA	TRBJ2-3	once	TGTGCCAGCAGCCGGGACACCCTTCGCACAGATACGCAGTATTTT	CASSRDTLRTDTQYF
TRBV9	TRBD2	TRBJ2-3	few	TGTGCCAGCAGCGTATTAGCGGGGGGGGGCACAGATACGCAGTATTTT	CASSVLAGGGTDTQYF
TRBV5-6	NA	TRBJ2-2	few	TGTGCCAGCAGCTTGGAACAAAGTTACGGGGAGCTGTTTTTT	CASSLEQSYGELFF
TRBV27	NA	TRBJ1-5	few	TGTGCCAGCAGTTTAAGGTGGGGAGGCGGAACGAATCAGCCCCAGCATTTT	CASSLRWGGGTNQPQHF
TRBV21-1	NA	TRBJ1-5	NA	TGTGCCAGCAGCAAAGTAAGAGGACAGCCTTACAATCAGCCCCAGCATTTT	CASSKVRGQPYNQPQHF
TRBV3-1/TRBV3-2	NA	TRBJ1-5	NA	TGTGCCAGCAGCCCCGCCGGAGATCAGCCCCAGCATTTT	CASSPAGDQPQHF
TRBV11-2	TRBD1	TRBJ1-1	NA	TGTGCCAGCAGCTTGGGACAGTCCACTGAAGCTTTCTTT	CASSLGQSTEAFF
TRBV7-9	TRBD1	TRBJ2-7	NA	TGTGCCAGCAGCAACCCGGGACAGGGTTTCTACGAGCAGTACTTC	CASSNPGQGFYEQYF
TRBV19	TRBD2	TRBJ2-1	NA	TGTGCCAGTAGTATAGGGACTAGCGGGGCCAATGAGCAGTTCTTC	CASSIGTSGANEQFF